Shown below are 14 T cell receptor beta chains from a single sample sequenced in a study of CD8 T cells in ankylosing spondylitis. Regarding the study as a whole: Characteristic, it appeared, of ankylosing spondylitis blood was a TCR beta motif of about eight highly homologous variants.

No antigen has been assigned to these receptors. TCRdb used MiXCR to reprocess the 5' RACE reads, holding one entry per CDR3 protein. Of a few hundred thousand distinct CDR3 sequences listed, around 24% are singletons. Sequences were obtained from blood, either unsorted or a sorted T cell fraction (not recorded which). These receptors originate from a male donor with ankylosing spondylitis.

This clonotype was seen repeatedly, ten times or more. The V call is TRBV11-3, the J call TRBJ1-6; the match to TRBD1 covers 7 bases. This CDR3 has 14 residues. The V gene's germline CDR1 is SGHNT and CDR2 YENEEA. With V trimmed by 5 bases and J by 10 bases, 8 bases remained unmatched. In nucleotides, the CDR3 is TGTGCCAGCAGCCGTGACAGGGAAAACTCACCCCTCCACTTT. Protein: CASSRDRENSPLHF.

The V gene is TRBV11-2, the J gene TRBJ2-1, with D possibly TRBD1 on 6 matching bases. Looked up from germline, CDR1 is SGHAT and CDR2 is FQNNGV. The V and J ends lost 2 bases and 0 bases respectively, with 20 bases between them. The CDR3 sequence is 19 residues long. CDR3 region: CASSLLPPSGQYSYNEQFF. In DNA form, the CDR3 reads TGTGCCAGCAGCTTACTACCACCATCAGGACAGTACTCCTACAATGAGCAGTTCTTC. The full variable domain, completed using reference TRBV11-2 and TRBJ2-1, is EAGVAQSPRYKIIEKRQSVAFWCNPISGHATLYWYQQILGQGPKLLIQFQNNGVVDDSQLPKDRFSAERLKGVDSTLKIQPAKLEDSAVYLCASSLLPPSGQYSYNEQFFGPGTRLTVL.

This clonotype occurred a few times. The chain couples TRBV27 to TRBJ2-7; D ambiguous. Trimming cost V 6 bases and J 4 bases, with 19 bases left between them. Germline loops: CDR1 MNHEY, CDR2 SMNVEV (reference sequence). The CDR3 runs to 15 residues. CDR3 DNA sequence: TGTGCCAGCAGCAACAACCAAGGAGCCCAGTACGAGCAGTACTTC. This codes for CASSNNQGAQYEQYF.

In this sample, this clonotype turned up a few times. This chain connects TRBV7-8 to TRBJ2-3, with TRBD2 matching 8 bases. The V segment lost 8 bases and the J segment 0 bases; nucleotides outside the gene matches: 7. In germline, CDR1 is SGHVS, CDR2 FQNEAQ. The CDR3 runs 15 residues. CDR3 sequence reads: CASSRSGTSTDTQYF. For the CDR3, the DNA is TGTGCCAGCTCCCGTAGCGGGACCAGCACAGATACGCAGTATTTT.

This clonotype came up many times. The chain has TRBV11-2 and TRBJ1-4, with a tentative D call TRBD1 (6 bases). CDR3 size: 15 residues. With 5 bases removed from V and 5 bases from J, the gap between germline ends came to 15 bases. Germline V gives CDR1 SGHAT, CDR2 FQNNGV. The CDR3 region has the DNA TGTGCCAGCAGCGCGACAGGAGTTCCGAATGAAAAACTGTTTTTT. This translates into CASSATGVPNEKLFF.

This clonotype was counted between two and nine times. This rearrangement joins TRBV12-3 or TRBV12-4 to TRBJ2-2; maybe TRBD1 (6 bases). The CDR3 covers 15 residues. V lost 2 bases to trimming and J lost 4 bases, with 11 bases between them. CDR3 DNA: TGTGCCAGCAGTTTAAGCAGGGGTGTCACCGGGGAGCTGTTTTTT. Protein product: CASSLSRGVTGELFF.

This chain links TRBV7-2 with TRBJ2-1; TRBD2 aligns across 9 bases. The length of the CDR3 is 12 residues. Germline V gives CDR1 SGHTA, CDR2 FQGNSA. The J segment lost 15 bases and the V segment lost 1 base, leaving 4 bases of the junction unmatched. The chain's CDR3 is CASSLGREGRFF. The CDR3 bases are TGTGCCAGCAGCTTAGGGCGGGAGGGCAGGTTCTTC.

The CDR3 DNA follows: TGTGCCAGCAGCTCCACTTCCCAAGAGACCCAGTACTTC. This gives the protein CASSSTSQETQYF. The chain couples TRBV6-6 to TRBJ2-5; D gene unclear. Between the trimmed V and J ends, which lost 6 bases and 1 base, there was a span of 9 bases. Germline V CDR1 and CDR2: MNHNY, SVGAGI (reference sequence). This CDR3 spans 13 amino acids.

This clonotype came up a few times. CDR3 nucleotide sequence: TGCGCCAGCAGCCAAGTCTCTAGCAGCCTCACAGATACGCAGTATTTT. This translates into CASSQVSSSLTDTQYF. The genes are TRBV4-3 and TRBJ2-3, with D tentatively TRBD2 (5 bases). Germline CDR1 reads LGHNA; CDR2 reads YSLEER. This CDR3 has 16 amino acids. The germline V and J ends were trimmed by 1 base and 2 bases, with 13 bases remaining between them.

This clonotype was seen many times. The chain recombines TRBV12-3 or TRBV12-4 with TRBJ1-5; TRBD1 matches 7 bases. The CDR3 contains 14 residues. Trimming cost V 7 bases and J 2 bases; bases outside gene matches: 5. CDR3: CASTRQGGNQPQHF. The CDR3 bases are TGTGCCAGCACTAGACAGGGAGGCAATCAGCCCCAGCATTTT.

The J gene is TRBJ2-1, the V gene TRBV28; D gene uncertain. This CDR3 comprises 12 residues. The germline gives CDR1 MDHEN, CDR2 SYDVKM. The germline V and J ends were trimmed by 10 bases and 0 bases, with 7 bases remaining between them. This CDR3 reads CATESSYNEQFF. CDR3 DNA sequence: TGTGCCACCGAAAGCTCCTACAATGAGCAGTTCTTC.

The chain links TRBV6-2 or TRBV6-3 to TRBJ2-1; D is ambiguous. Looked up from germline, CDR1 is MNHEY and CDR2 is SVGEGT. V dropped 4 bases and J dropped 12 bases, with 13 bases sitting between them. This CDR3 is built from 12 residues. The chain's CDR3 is CASSLLEKGQFF. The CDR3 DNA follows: TGTGCCAGCAGTTTGCTGGAGAAGGGGCAGTTCTTC.

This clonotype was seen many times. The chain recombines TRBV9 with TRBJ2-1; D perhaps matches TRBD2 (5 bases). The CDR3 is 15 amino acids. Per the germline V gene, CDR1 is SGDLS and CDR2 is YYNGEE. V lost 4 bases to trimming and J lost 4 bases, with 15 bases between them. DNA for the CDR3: TGTGCCAGCAGCCCCAGGAGGCTAGAATACAATGAGCAGTTCTTC. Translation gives CASSPRRLEYNEQFF.

CDR3 DNA: TGTGCCAGCAGTACCCAGACAGGGCGAAATCAGCCCCAGCATTTT. It translates to CASSTQTGRNQPQHF. This chain connects TRBV12-3 or TRBV12-4 to TRBJ1-5, with 7 bases aligning to TRBD1. J was trimmed by 4 bases and V by 5 bases; bases with no gene match: 8. This CDR3 has 15 amino acids.